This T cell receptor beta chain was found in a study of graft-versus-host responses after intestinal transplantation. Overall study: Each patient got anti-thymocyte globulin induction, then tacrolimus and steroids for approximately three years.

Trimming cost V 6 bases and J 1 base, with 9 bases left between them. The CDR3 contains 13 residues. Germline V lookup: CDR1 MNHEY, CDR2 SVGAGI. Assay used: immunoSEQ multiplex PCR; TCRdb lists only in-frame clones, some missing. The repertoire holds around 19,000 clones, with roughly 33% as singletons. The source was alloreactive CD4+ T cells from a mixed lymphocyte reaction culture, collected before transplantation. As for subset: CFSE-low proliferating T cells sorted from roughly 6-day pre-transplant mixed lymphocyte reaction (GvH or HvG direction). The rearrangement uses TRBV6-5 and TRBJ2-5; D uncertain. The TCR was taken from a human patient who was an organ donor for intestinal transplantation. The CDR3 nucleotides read TGTGCCAGCAGAGAAGCAGGCCAAGAGACCCAGTACTTC. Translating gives CASREAGQETQYF.